These 16 T cell receptor beta chains share one sample of origin, sequenced in a study of brain metastases from non-small cell lung cancer. Clones were sequenced by immunoSEQ multiplex PCR, and TCRdb holds only the in-frame ones, with some missing. In the table there are 2,500 to 3,500 clones, 80% to 90% of which are singletons. The specimen sequenced was primary lung tumor tissue. The receptors come from a donor aged 40 or older with non-small cell lung cancer.

This clone was picked up a small number of times. This sequence joins TRBV19 and TRBJ2-5; D perhaps matches TRBD2 (6 bases). The CDR3 runs to 17 residues. Germline-derived CDR1 and CDR2 are LNHDA and SQIVND (reference sequence). The V end was cut by 4 bases, the J end by 4 bases, with 22 bases between. CDR3: CASSNRRRAGDSETQYF. The CDR3 DNA reads TGTGCCAGTAGTAACCGGCGGAGGGCCGGGGATTCAGAGACCCAGTACTTC.

V usage is TRBV4-2 and J usage is TRBJ2-3; 13 bases fit TRBD2. The J segment lost 4 bases and the V segment lost 3 bases, leaving 7 bases of the junction unmatched. The CDR3 consists of 17 residues. CDR1 LGHNA and CDR2 YNFKEQ come from the germline V gene. This CDR3 reads CASSQELAGGPADTQYF. DNA of the CDR3: TGTGCCAGCAGCCAGGAACTAGCGGGAGGGCCCGCAGATACGCAGTATTTT.

Written as DNA, the CDR3 is TGTGCCAGCAGTTACGGAGGGATGAACACTGAAGCTTTCTTT. This sequence encodes CASSYGGMNTEAFF. The chain has TRBV7-2 and TRBJ1-1; D uncertain. The V gene lost 6 bases and the J gene lost 0 bases, with 11 bases spanning the gap. The CDR3 consists of 14 residues. CDR1 and CDR2 (germline): SGHTA, FQGNSA. The full variable domain, completed using reference TRBV7-2 and TRBJ1-1, is GAGVSQSPSNKVTEKGKDVELRCDPISGHTALYWYRQSLGQGLEFLIYFQGNSAPDKSGLPSDRFSAERTGGSVSTLTIQRTQQEDSAVYLCASSYGGMNTEAFFGQGTRLTVV.

The chain joins TRBV15 to TRBJ1-4, with D unclear. The CDR3 loop spans 14 amino acids. With 1 base removed from V and 0 bases from J, the gap between germline ends came to 3 bases. The V gene's germline CDR1 is LNHNV and CDR2 YYDKDF (reference sequence). CDR3 DNA sequence: TGTGCCACCAGCAGAGGGGCAACTAATGAAAAACTGTTTTTT. The encoded protein is CATSRGATNEKLFF.

This clone is a singleton in its sample. This chain uses TRBV24-1 with TRBJ1-2; D gene unclear. Germline CDR1 is KGHDR and CDR2 is SFDVKD. This CDR3 has 15 amino acids. V lost 1 base, J lost 8 bases, and 16 bases lay in between. CDR3 residues: CATSDLGQAEDGYTF. DNA of the CDR3: TGTGCCACCAGTGATTTAGGGCAGGCCGAAGACGGCTACACCTTC.

The chain is built from TRBV7-3 and TRBJ1-6; TRBD1 is a possible D gene (5 bases). V was pared by 4 bases and J by 9 bases, with 16 bases between. The CDR3 length is 15 residues. CDR1 and CDR2 (germline): SGHTA, FQGTGA. The CDR3 DNA follows: TGTGCCAGCAGCTCGACAAGGGGCCAAGGTTCACCCCTCCACTTT. Residues: CASSSTRGQGSPLHF.

The chain is built from TRBV2 and TRBJ1-6, with a possible D match to TRBD1 (5 bases). Per germline, CDR1 SNHLY and CDR2 FYNNEI. The CDR3 sequence is 14 residues long. V lost 9 bases and J 5 bases, leaving 14 bases between the germline ends. The CDR3 is CASTGTQNNSPLHF. In DNA, the CDR3 is TGTGCCAGTACCGGGACCCAAAATAATTCACCCCTCCACTTT.

The chain is built from TRBV29-1 and TRBJ2-3; no firm D call. This CDR3 contains 13 residues. Germline V gene data show CDR1 as SQVTM and CDR2 as ANQGSEA. V dropped 4 bases and J dropped 2 bases, with 10 bases sitting between them. The CDR3 DNA sequence: TGCAGCGTTGTACTGGTTTACACAGATACGCAGTATTTT. As protein: CSVVLVYTDTQYF.

V gene TRBV29-1 combines with J gene TRBJ1-1, with D unclear. Between the trimmed V and J ends, which lost 5 bases and 3 bases, there was a span of 16 bases. The germline gives CDR1 SQVTM, CDR2 ANQGSEA. The CDR3 is 14 amino acids. CDR3 bases: TGCAGCGTTTCGAACAGAAAGGTTTACACTGAAGCTTTCTTT. Amino acid sequence: CSVSNRKVYTEAFF.

There are a few counts of this clone. V usage is TRBV2 and J usage is TRBJ2-1, with 13 nucleotides matching TRBD2. The CDR3 consists of 15 residues. Germline V gene lookup returns CDR1 SNHLY and CDR2 FYNNEI. J gave up 6 bases and V 5 bases, and 4 bases lay outside the gene matches. The CDR3: CASSRLAGGLNEQFF. As DNA, the CDR3 is TGTGCCAGCAGTAGACTAGCGGGAGGCCTCAATGAGCAGTTCTTC. The whole variable domain, filled in from reference TRBV2 and TRBJ2-1, reads EPEVTQTPSHQVTQMGQEVILRCVPISNHLYFYWYRQILGQKVEFLVSFYNNEISEKSEIFDDQFSVERPDGSNFTLKIRSTKLEDSAMYFCASSRLAGGLNEQFFGPGTRLTVL.

The chain links TRBV27 to TRBJ2-2; 7 nucleotides match TRBD2. The CDR3 runs 15 residues. Germline loops: CDR1 MNHEY, CDR2 SMNVEV (reference sequence). The trim removed 6 bases at V and 0 bases at J, leaving 4 bases unmatched. The CDR3 loop is CASSLAGTNTGELFF. CDR3 nucleotide sequence: TGTGCCAGCAGCTTAGCGGGTACGAACACCGGGGAGCTGTTTTTT.

Remarks on this clone: In the same sample, other DNA sequences code for this CDR3. This sequence joins TRBV14 and TRBJ2-7; 9 bases map to TRBD2. The CDR3 has 14 amino acids. Germline trimming cut 4 bases from V and 4 bases from J; bases unmatched to any gene: 5. Germline CDR1 is SGHDN and CDR2 is FVKESK. The CDR3 reads CASSRTSASYEQYF. The CDR3 DNA is TGTGCCAGCAGCCGGACTAGCGCTTCTTACGAGCAGTACTTC.

The V call is TRBV7-2, the J call TRBJ2-1; 9 bases are a match to TRBD1. Per the germline V gene, CDR1 is SGHTA and CDR2 is FQGNSA. V was clipped by 4 bases and J by 7 bases; unmatched bases: 14. The CDR3 consists of 17 residues. CDR3 sequence (DNA): TGTGCCAGCAGCTCCTTAGCCGGGACAGGGACTTATAATGAGCAGTTCTTC. Translated: CASSSLAGTGTYNEQFF. Full variable domain (outside the CDR3, taken from reference TRBV7-2 and TRBJ2-1): GAGVSQSPSNKVTEKGKDVELRCDPISGHTALYWYRQSLGQGLEFLIYFQGNSAPDKSGLPSDRFSAERTGGSVSTLTIQRTQQEDSAVYLCASSSLAGTGTYNEQFFGPGTRLTVL.

Concerning this clone itself: At one end, the junction sequence differs from germline, possibly due to a read error. The chain employs TRBV20-1 and TRBJ2-1; D is possibly TRBD2 (5 bases). CDR1 is DFQATT, CDR2 SNEGSKA, per germline (reference sequence). The CDR3 spans 9 residues. CDR3 coding DNA: TGCAGTGCTTTACCGGGATTCATCTTC. Amino acid sequence: CSALPGFIF.

The chain joins TRBV30 to TRBJ2-3; no clear D. Deletions cut 0 bases from V and 0 bases from J, with 10 bases between. The CDR3 is 15 residues long. Germline V CDR1 and CDR2: GTSNPN, SVGIG (reference sequence). The CDR3: CAWSVSRSSTDTQYF. DNA of the CDR3: TGTGCCTGGAGTGTATCTCGGTCTAGCACAGATACGCAGTATTTT.

This rearrangement joins TRBV11-1 to TRBJ2-5; 7 bases agree with TRBD1. Per the germline V gene, CDR1 is SGHAT and CDR2 is FQDESV (reference sequence). V gave up 4 bases and J gave up 4 bases; unmatched junction bases: 6. The CDR3 spans 14 residues. As DNA, the CDR3 is TGTGCCAGCAGCTCCCCACAGGGGACAGAGACCCAGTACTTC. As protein: CASSSPQGTETQYF.